This T cell receptor beta chain came from a study of shared T cell receptors in the human thymus. The assay was immunoSEQ multiplex PCR, and TCRdb's table has in-frame clones only and misses some. The table shows about 540,000 clones, with about 84% occurring only once. V was shortened by 3 bases and J by 1 base, with 19 bases between the two germline ends. CDR3 length: 17 residues. Germline V lookup: CDR1 MDHEN, CDR2 SYDVKM. The sample holds one count of this clone. This sample also appeared in a second study, on human thymus T cells. That source notes: The source of the thymus tissue was resections taken during corrective heart surgery. Thymic and blood repertoires seemed to show skewed V and J gene use. Thymic TCR repertoires of unrelated people reportedly overlapped highly.

The rearrangement uses TRBV28 and TRBJ2-7; TRBD1 might be the D (5 bases). This receptor was obtained from a boy in the first two years of life with a congenital heart defect. Sequencing was performed on thymocytes. CDR3 coding DNA: TGTGCCAGCAGTTTTTCCCATAGATGGGCAGGGTCCTACGAGCAGTACTTC. Its protein product is CASSFSHRWAGSYEQYF.